The 16 T cell receptor beta chains reported below all come from one sample, sequenced in a study of technical replicates of blood from a few donors. Libraries were prepared by immunoSEQ multiplex PCR; TCRdb keeps only in-frame clonotypes and omits some of them. The table records approximately 76,000 clones, roughly nine tenths of them present only once. Sequencing input: T cells isolated from PBMCs. These receptors were obtained from a human donor in good health.

This chain joins TRBV4-2 and TRBJ2-5; D is possibly TRBD1 (6 bases). V was clipped by 2 bases and J by 5 bases, with 15 bases between them. Germline lookup yields CDR1 LGHNA and CDR2 YNFKEQ. This CDR3 spans 15 amino acids. The CDR3 reads CASSQTTGQGETQYF. In DNA, the CDR3 is TGTGCCAGCAGCCAAACCACAGGGCAGGGGGAGACCCAGTACTTC.

The chain uses TRBV7-9 and TRBJ2-7, with TRBD2 matching over 11 bases. This CDR3 has 15 residues. V lost 4 bases, J lost 6 bases, and 8 bases stayed unmatched. Germline V gene sequence: CDR1 SEHNR, CDR2 FQNEAQ (reference sequence). The CDR3 bases are TGTGCCAGCAGCTCAGCCGCCGGGACTAGCGGCGAGCAGTACTTC. It specifies CASSSAAGTSGEQYF. The entire variable domain, with the rest obtained from reference TRBV7-9 and TRBJ2-7, is as follows: DTGVSQNPRHKITKRGQNVTFRCDPISEHNRLYWYRQTLGQGPEFLTYFQNEAQLEKSRLLSDRFSAERPKGSFSTLEIQRTEQGDSAMYLCASSSAAGTSGEQYFGPGTRLTVT.

A remark on this clone: Mismatch with germline at one junction end may stem from a read error. The rearrangement links TRBV7-9 to TRBJ2-2, with D unclear. Germline V gives CDR1 SEHNR, CDR2 FQNEAQ (reference sequence). The CDR3 is 13 amino acids. The CDR3 spells CASSLLNNGELFF. CDR3 in DNA: TGTGCCAGCAGCCTCCTTAACAACGGGGAGCTGTTTTTT.

The CDR3 nucleotides are TGCGCCAGCAGTCAGGACAGGGGACTTGAAGCTTTCTTT. Translated, it gives CASSQDRGLEAFF. This chain uses TRBV10-1 with TRBJ1-1; 9 bases match TRBD1. In germline, CDR1 is WNHNN, CDR2 SYGVQD (reference sequence). CDR3 length: 13 residues. The V gene end was trimmed by 5 bases and the J gene end by 7 bases; junction bases not matched to a gene: 5.

The chain links TRBV6-5 to TRBJ2-1; possibly TRBD1 for D (6 bases). Trimming left V 4 bases short and J 8 bases short, with 12 bases between. Germline V CDR1 and CDR2: MNHEY, SVGAGI. CDR3 size: 13 residues. The CDR3 is CASSFAGGYEQFF. The CDR3, as DNA: TGTGCCAGCAGTTTTGCTGGGGGCTATGAGCAGTTCTTC.

This clone was detected once. The chain recombines TRBV16 with TRBJ2-1; D is unclear. V lost 0 bases to trimming and J lost 8 bases, with 8 bases between them. Germline loops: CDR1 KGHSY, CDR2 FQNENV. CDR3 length: 13 amino acids. The CDR3 DNA is TGTGCCAGCAGCCAATCCGGGTTCGATGAGCAGTTCTTC. Its translation: CASSQSGFDEQFF.

This chain links TRBV6-5 with TRBJ1-6; 7 bases are a match to TRBD1. Germline CDR1 and CDR2: MNHEY and SVGAGI. The CDR3 is 14 residues long. Losses at the gene ends were 6 bases for V and 4 bases for J; bases not matched to a gene: 3. The CDR3 here is CASRHRGYNSPLHF. In DNA, the CDR3 is TGTGCCAGCAGACACAGGGGTTATAATTCACCCCTCCACTTT.

The chain carries TRBV7-8 and TRBJ2-2; TRBD1 matches 11 bases. CDR3 size: 17 residues. Germline trimming cut 1 base from V and 6 bases from J; bases unmatched to any gene: 7. In germline, CDR1 is SGHVS, CDR2 FQNEAQ. CDR3 bases: TGTGCCAGCAGCTTAGGGGCCCCGGGACAGGGGGCCGGGGAGCTGTTTTTT. It yields the protein CASSLGAPGQGAGELFF.

The chain recombines TRBV9 with TRBJ2-7; TRBD1 agrees at 10 bases. The CDR3 is 16 residues long. Germline V gene lookup returns CDR1 SGDLS and CDR2 YYNGEE. With V trimmed by 0 bases and J by 3 bases, 6 bases remained unmatched. The CDR3 sequence is CASSVGGGTGDYEQYF. DNA of the CDR3: TGTGCCAGCAGCGTAGGGGGGGGGACAGGGGACTACGAGCAGTACTTC. Full variable domain (outside the CDR3, taken from reference TRBV9 and TRBJ2-7): DSGVTQTPKHLITATGQRVTLRCSPRSGDLSVYWYQQSLDQGLQFLIQYYNGEERAKGNILERFSAQQFPDLHSELNLSSLELGDSALYFCASSVGGGTGDYEQYFGPGTRLTVT.

This chain joins TRBV2 and TRBJ2-5; 10 nucleotides align to TRBD2. Germline lookup yields CDR1 SNHLY and CDR2 FYNNEI. Trimming took 4 bases from V and 12 from J; bases not matched to a gene: 5. The CDR3 loop spans 12 amino acids. CDR3 in amino acids: CASSVDTSGEYF. As DNA, the CDR3 is TGTGCCAGCAGTGTAGACACTAGCGGGGAGTACTTC.

This rearrangement joins TRBV28 to TRBJ2-7; D perhaps matches TRBD1 (6 bases). The CDR3 totals 15 residues. V was pared by 6 bases and J by 2 bases, with 17 bases between. Germline V CDR1 and CDR2: MDHEN, SYDVKM. CDR3 sequence: CASSPPWSGAYEQYF. CDR3 nucleotides: TGTGCCAGCAGCCCCCCGTGGTCAGGGGCCTACGAGCAGTACTTC.

This clone was counted once. V and J are TRBV2 and TRBJ2-3; D not resolved. From germline, CDR1 is SNHLY and CDR2 FYNNEI. Trimming shortened V by 8 bases and J by 5 bases, and 14 bases separated the two germline ends. The CDR3 is 13 residues long. The CDR3 protein is CASAGFSGDTQYF. In nucleotides, the CDR3 is TGTGCCAGCGCCGGTTTTTCAGGAGATACGCAGTATTTT.

V is TRBV9 and J is TRBJ1-2; possibly TRBD1 for D (6 bases). Germline CDR1 and CDR2: SGDLS and YYNGEE. With 4 bases removed from V and 2 bases from J, the gap between germline ends came to 15 bases. CDR3 length equals 15 residues. The CDR3 spells CASSPRRQGNYGYTF. CDR3 coding DNA: TGTGCCAGCAGCCCCCGAAGGCAGGGGAACTATGGCTACACCTTC.

The table lists this clone with a few counts. The chain joins TRBV19 to TRBJ1-1, with 8 bases that match TRBD1. The CDR3 runs 14 residues. V gave up 5 bases and J gave up 1 base; unmatched junction bases: 3. From germline, CDR1 is LNHDA and CDR2 SQIVND (reference sequence). The CDR3 DNA reads TGTGCCAGTAGTTGGGACAGGACGAACACTGAAGCTTTCTTT. The encoded protein is CASSWDRTNTEAFF.

This chain joins TRBV27 and TRBJ2-7, with D perhaps TRBD2 (6 bases). V dropped 8 bases and J dropped 2 bases, with 16 bases sitting between them. CDR3 length: 14 amino acids. From germline, CDR1 is MNHEY and CDR2 SMNVEV (reference sequence). CDR3 region: CASAIAGPTYEQYF. The CDR3, as DNA: TGTGCCAGCGCAATCGCGGGGCCGACCTACGAGCAGTACTTC.

The V and J genes are TRBV4-1 and TRBJ1-6; 7 nucleotides line up with TRBD1. The CDR3 is 17 residues long. Unmatched junction bases numbered 13, after V lost 4 bases and J lost 7 bases. CDR1 MGHRA and CDR2 YSYEKL come from the germline V gene. The CDR3 loop is CASSPHRGLRWNSPLHF. In DNA, the CDR3 is TGCGCCAGCAGCCCCCACAGGGGTCTCCGGTGGAATTCACCCCTCCACTTT.